This T cell receptor beta chain was obtained from a study of blood T cell repertoires in COVID-19. Study information: The origin of the acute and convalescent COVID-19 samples was the United States, Italy and Spain. T cells, B-cell-depleted T cells, or PBMCs provided the cDNA or gDNA that served as material.

Study members were between 18 and 89 years old and lived in roughly 24 US regions. Participants reported their clinical history, and cohort assignment relied on those reports. This CDR3 spans 14 amino acids. Trimming removed 7 bases from V and 4 bases from J, with 16 bases in between. Germline V gene sequence: CDR1 MDHEN, CDR2 SYDVKM. Data came from immunoSEQ multiplex PCR; TCRdb stores just in-frame clones and leaves some out. This sample has approximately 140,000 clones, with approximately 84% found just once. This receptor was obtained from a man in his forties with acute COVID-19. V gene TRBV28 combines with J gene TRBJ2-5, with D possibly being TRBD2 (5 bases). Sequences were obtained from PBMCs or T cells enriched from blood (not recorded which). The DNA of the CDR3 is TGTGCCAGCATCCCTTTATATCGGGGAGAGACCCAGTACTTC. It is translated as CASIPLYRGETQYF. The complete variable domain, with remaining parts taken from reference TRBV28 and TRBJ2-5, reads DVKVTQSSRYLVKRTGEKVFLECVQDMDHENMFWYRQDPGLGLRLIYFSYDVKMKEKGDIPEGYSVSREKKERFSLILESASTNQTSMYLCASIPLYRGETQYFGPGTRLLVL.